This T cell receptor (beta chain) was identified in a study of radiotherapy plus CTLA-4 blockade in lung cancer. On the study more broadly: Objective responses were observed in approximately 20% of patients, and disease control was achieved by over 30%.

Focal radiation was given together with CTLA-4 blockade (ipilimumab) to patients with chemo-refractory metastatic non-small-cell lung cancer. V lost 3 bases and J lost 3, with 12 bases in between. The CDR3 length is 14 residues. CDR1 is SNHLY and CDR2 is FYNNEI in the germline V gene. Study-level points and caveats: Early blood T cell clone dynamics, with interferon-beta, were reported to best predict response.

Using immunoSEQ multiplex PCR, the repertoire was profiled, and TCRdb retains in-frame clones only, with some absent. This table holds 110,000 or so clones, about four fifths found once. Points on this clone: The antigen remains undetermined.

This sequence originates from a human donor with non-small cell lung cancer who had a partial response to radiotherapy plus ipilimumab. The starting material was peripheral blood, obtained from a patient treated with radiotherapy plus ipilimumab. The chain is built from TRBV2 and TRBJ2-7; D not certain. Here the CDR3 DNA reads TGTGCCAGCAGTGACATTAACCTCAACTACGAGCAGTACGTC. Translation gives CASSDINLNYEQYV.